These 20 T cell receptor beta chains were all obtained from the same sample, sequenced in a study of blood T cell repertoires in COVID-19. This table comes from immunoSEQ multiplex PCR, and its TCRdb copy is limited to in-frame clones, with some not included. The profile shows 250,000 to 300,000 clones, about 87% of them singletons. Sequences were obtained from peripheral blood. The receptors shown here come from a woman between 65 and 79 years old with COVID-19, enrolled during active disease.

This clone showed up many times. The chain couples TRBV3-1 (or the pseudogene TRBV3-2) to TRBJ1-2, with 8 positions matching TRBD1. Germline V CDR1 and CDR2: LGHDT, YNNKEL (reference sequence). V shed 11 bases, J shed 7 bases, and the junction held 9 bases outside the gene matches. The CDR3 spans 12 residues. CDR3 bases: TGTGCCGGATTTACAGGGGGGCGTGGCTACACCTTC. It yields the protein CAGFTGGRGYTF.

V is TRBV7-8 and J is TRBJ1-2, with no clear D. The germline CDR1 and CDR2 sequences are SGHVS and FQNEAQ. The germline V and J ends were trimmed by 5 bases and 4 bases, with 11 bases remaining between them. The CDR3 loop spans 13 amino acids. CDR3 in amino acids: CASSPRTIYGYTF. The CDR3 DNA follows: TGTGCCAGCAGCCCGAGGACTATCTATGGCTACACCTTC.

The chain links TRBV14 to TRBJ2-3, with D hard to call. This CDR3 is 21 amino acids long. V was trimmed by 0 bases and J by 2 bases, leaving 27 bases between them. Germline V CDR1 and CDR2: SGHDN, FVKESK. The CDR3 DNA sequence: TGTGCCAGCAGCCAAGAAGAGTCGGTTCCTCCAGCGACCAACCACACAGATACGCAGTATTTT. It translates to CASSQEESVPPATNHTDTQYF.

The J gene is TRBJ2-7, the V gene TRBV5-4; 7 bases are a match to TRBD2. Looked up from germline, CDR1 is SGHNT and CDR2 is YYREEE (reference sequence). The CDR3 consists of 15 residues. J gave up 4 bases and V 0 bases, and 7 bases lay outside the gene matches. CDR3 sequence (DNA): TGTGCCAGCAGCTTGGGGTTGCGGGAGCGGTACGAGCAGTACTTC. Translated: CASSLGLRERYEQYF.

The rearrangement joins TRBV29-1 to TRBJ2-2, with a weak D call TRBD1 (8 bases). The CDR3 contains 16 residues. CDR1 and CDR2 (germline): SQVTM, ANQGSEA. The ends were cut back, 6 bases at V and 4 bases at J, with 21 bases in the middle. CDR3 protein: CSVEEGGTGRTGELFF. In DNA, the CDR3 is TGCAGCGTCGAGGAGGGAGGGACAGGACGCACCGGGGAGCTGTTTTTT.

The chain couples TRBV7-8 to TRBJ2-7, with D unclear. The CDR3 loop spans 12 amino acids. Trimming removed 5 bases at V and 4 bases at J, with 9 bases between. From germline, CDR1 is SGHVS and CDR2 FQNEAQ. This CDR3 is CASSLDIYEQYF. CDR3 nucleotides: TGTGCCAGCAGCCTAGACATTTACGAGCAGTACTTC. Looking up the rest from reference TRBV7-8 and TRBJ2-7 gives the full variable domain: GAGVSQSPRYKVAKRGQDVALRCDPISGHVSLFWYQQALGQGPEFLTYFQNEAQLDKSGLPSDRFFAERPEGSVSTLKIQRTQQEDSAVYLCASSLDIYEQYFGPGTRLTVT.

The chain links TRBV30 to TRBJ2-7; weak D call: TRBD2 (6 bases). The CDR3 totals 12 residues. CDR1 and CDR2 from the germline V gene are GTSNPN and SVGIG (reference sequence). The V gene lost 8 bases and the J gene lost 3 bases, with 14 bases spanning the gap. The CDR3 is CARNHGSYEQYF. CDR3 nucleotide sequence: TGTGCCAGAAACCACGGGAGCTACGAGCAGTACTTC. The full variable domain, with the rest looked up from reference TRBV30 and TRBJ2-7, is SQTIHQWPATLVQPVGSPLSLECTVEGTSNPNLYWYRQAAGRGLQLLFYSVGIGQISSEVPQNLSASRPQDRQFILSSKKLLLSDSGFYLCARNHGSYEQYFGPGTRLTVT.

In its sample, this clone was seen once. The gene calls are TRBV23-1 and TRBJ2-5, with D hard to call. TRBV23-1 is classed as an ORF, of uncertain function. V gave up 5 bases and J gave up 1 base, with 14 bases separating them. The CDR3 covers 15 residues. Here the CDR3 DNA reads TGCGCCAGCAGTTCTGCTGGAGTCGGCCAAGAGACCCAGTACTTC. Translation: CASSSAGVGQETQYF.

The CDR3 bases are TGTGCCAGCTCAGGCCAGGGGGCCTACAATGAGCAGTTCTTC. Amino acid sequence: CASSGQGAYNEQFF. The rearrangement joins TRBV18 to TRBJ2-1, with 7 positions matching TRBD1. Germline values: CDR1 KGHSH, CDR2 LQKENI. The CDR3 runs to 14 residues. The trim removed 5 bases at V and 2 bases at J, leaving 3 bases unmatched.

The chain couples TRBV5-1 to TRBJ2-7; maybe TRBD2 (5 bases). Germline V CDR1 and CDR2: SGHRS, YFSETQ. V was trimmed by 0 bases and J by 1 base, leaving 8 bases between them. The CDR3 loop spans 14 amino acids. CDR3 sequence reads: CASSLVIASYEQYF. In nucleotides, the CDR3 is TGCGCCAGCAGCTTGGTTATAGCGTCCTACGAGCAGTACTTC.

The V gene is TRBV30, the J gene TRBJ2-2; 9 bases align to TRBD1. The V segment lost 4 bases and the J segment 5 bases; nucleotides outside the gene matches: 5. The CDR3 totals 14 residues. Germline CDR1 GTSNPN, CDR2 SVGIG (reference sequence). CDR3 in amino acids: CAWKNRGLTGELFF. The CDR3 region has the DNA TGTGCCTGGAAAAACAGGGGGCTAACCGGGGAGCTGTTTTTT.

The V gene is TRBV15, the J gene TRBJ2-3, with TRBD2 identical over 10 bases. V gave up 4 bases and J gave up 2 bases; unmatched junction bases: 6. The CDR3 has 16 residues. From germline, CDR1 is LNHNV and CDR2 YYDKDF (reference sequence). DNA of the CDR3: TGTGCCACCAGCAACGAGGGGACTAGCGCCACAGATACGCAGTATTTT. It is translated as CATSNEGTSATDTQYF. Variable domain in full (rest from reference TRBV15 and TRBJ2-3): DAMVIQNPRYQVTQFGKPVTLSCSQTLNHNVMYWYQQKSSQAPKLLFHYYDKDFNNEADTPDNFQSRRPNTSFCFLDIRSPGLGDTAMYLCATSNEGTSATDTQYFGPGTRLTVL.

The chain employs TRBV7-2 and TRBJ2-5; D gene unclear. Trimming cost V 3 bases and J 2 bases, with 7 bases left between them. The CDR3 totals 13 residues. Per the germline V gene, CDR1 is SGHTA and CDR2 is FQGNSA. For the CDR3, the DNA is TGTGCCAGCAGCTTGGGCAGACAAGAGACCCAGTACTTC. This codes for CASSLGRQETQYF.

V gene TRBV23-1 combines with J gene TRBJ1-1; 8 bases agree with TRBD1. TRBV23-1 is identified as an open reading frame with a role that is uncertain. This CDR3 has 19 amino acids. The V gene end was trimmed by 0 bases and the J gene end by 3 bases; junction bases not matched to a gene: 15. The CDR3 DNA sequence: TGCGCCAGCAGTCAATCGAAGGAGACAGGGGCGGAAAACGACACTGAAGCTTTCTTT. Encoded protein: CASSQSKETGAENDTEAFF.

The rearrangement joins TRBV24-1 to TRBJ1-2; D gene uncertain. CDR1 is KGHDR, CDR2 SFDVKD, per germline. The CDR3 is 14 residues long. V lost 5 bases and J 3 bases, leaving 12 bases between the germline ends. CDR3 sequence reads: CATSGPLSDYGYTF. CDR3 coding DNA: TGTGCCACCAGTGGCCCCCTATCCGACTATGGCTACACCTTC.

The rearrangement links TRBV14 to TRBJ2-5, with a possible D match to TRBD2 (5 bases). The germline CDR1 and CDR2 sequences are SGHDN and FVKESK. This CDR3 has 13 amino acids. V was clipped by 1 base and J by 7 bases, with 10 bases between them. The CDR3 DNA is TGTGCCAGCAGCCAAGTAGAAGGAGGGACCCAGTACTTC. This translates into CASSQVEGGTQYF.

The chain employs TRBV28 and TRBJ2-3; 7 bases agree with TRBD2. This CDR3 has 15 amino acids. Looked up from germline, CDR1 is MDHEN and CDR2 is SYDVKM. With V trimmed by 3 bases and J by 6 bases, 9 bases remained unmatched. Here the CDR3 reads CASSFEAGVRDTQYF. CDR3 DNA sequence: TGTGCCAGCAGTTTTGAGGCGGGAGTCCGGGATACGCAGTATTTT.

This clone was seen a handful of times. The chain recombines TRBV6-5 with TRBJ1-2; D gene ambiguous. CDR3 size: 12 residues. CDR1 and CDR2 from the germline V gene are MNHEY and SVGAGI. The V end lost 10 bases, the J end lost 1 base, and 10 bases lay between the germline ends. DNA for the CDR3: TGTGCCATCTTCGGGGTTAACTATGGCTACACCTTC. Amino acids: CAIFGVNYGYTF.

In its sample, this clone was seen a few times. This chain links TRBV28 with TRBJ2-1, with 8 bases lining up with TRBD2. V trimming: 3 bases; J trimming: 7 bases; junction bases outside the gene matches: 8. The germline CDR1 and CDR2 sequences are MDHEN and SYDVKM. This CDR3 comprises 15 residues. The CDR3 is CASSLSSGSWNEQFF. As DNA, the CDR3 is TGTGCCAGCAGTTTGTCGAGCGGGAGCTGGAATGAGCAGTTCTTC.

J is TRBJ1-2 and V is TRBV5-4; a weak D match, TRBD1 (6 bases). The CDR3 extends over 13 amino acids. CDR1 and CDR2 (germline): SGHNT, YYREEE (reference sequence). V lost 5 bases, J lost 7 bases, and 15 bases lay in between. The CDR3 is CASSLQGLGGYTF. The CDR3 region has the DNA TGTGCCAGCAGTCTGCAGGGGTTGGGTGGCTACACCTTC.